This TCR beta chain originates from a study of T cell repertoires in cytomegalovirus infection. With regard to this clonotype: Its cognate antigen is unknown.

MiXCR, applied by TCRdb to the reads, yields one record per CDR3 protein. Of some 590,000 distinct CDR3 sequences listed, under 45% are singletons. This CDR3 region has 15 residues. The J segment lost 2 bases and the V segment lost 5 bases, leaving 9 bases of the junction unmatched. Germline CDR1 is SGHTA and CDR2 is FQGNSA. Source: cultured PBMCs, taken from culture after CMV antigen stimulation. The chain uses TRBV7-2 and TRBJ2-7, with 7 bases matching TRBD2. The receptor comes from a human donor in good health (CMV status not recorded). Some clones in this sample may be carry-over from other donors' samples. CDR3 coding DNA: TGTGCCAGCAGCACCCGACTAGCCGACACCTACGAGCAGTACTTC. Its translation: CASSTRLADTYEQYF.